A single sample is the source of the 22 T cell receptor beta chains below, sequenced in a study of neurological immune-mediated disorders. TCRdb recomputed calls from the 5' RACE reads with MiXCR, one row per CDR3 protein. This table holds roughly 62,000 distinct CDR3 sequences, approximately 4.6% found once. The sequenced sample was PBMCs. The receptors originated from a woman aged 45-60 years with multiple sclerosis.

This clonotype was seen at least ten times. The CDR3 spells CSAREGGSGWRDEQYF. The CDR3 DNA is TGCAGTGCTAGAGAAGGGGGGTCGGGCTGGAGGGACGAGCAGTACTTC. This chain joins TRBV20-1 and TRBJ2-7; D may match TRBD1 or TRBD2 (6 bases each). CDR3 length: 16 residues. The germline gives CDR1 DFQATT, CDR2 SNEGSKA (reference sequence). V lost 0 bases and J lost 5, with 20 bases in between.

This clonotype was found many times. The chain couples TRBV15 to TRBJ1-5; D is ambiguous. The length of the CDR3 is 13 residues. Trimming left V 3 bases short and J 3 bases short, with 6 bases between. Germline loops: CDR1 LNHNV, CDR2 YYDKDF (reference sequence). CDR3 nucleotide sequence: TGTGCCACCAGCAGGTTACCCAATCAGCCCCAGCATTTT. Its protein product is CATSRLPNQPQHF.

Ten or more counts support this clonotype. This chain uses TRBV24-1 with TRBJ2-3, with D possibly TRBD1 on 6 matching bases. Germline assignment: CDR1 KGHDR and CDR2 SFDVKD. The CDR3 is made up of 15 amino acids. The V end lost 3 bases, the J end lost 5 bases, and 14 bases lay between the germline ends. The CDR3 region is CATSDAQGPGDTQYF. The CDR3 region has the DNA TGTGCCACCAGTGATGCACAGGGCCCTGGAGATACGCAGTATTTT.

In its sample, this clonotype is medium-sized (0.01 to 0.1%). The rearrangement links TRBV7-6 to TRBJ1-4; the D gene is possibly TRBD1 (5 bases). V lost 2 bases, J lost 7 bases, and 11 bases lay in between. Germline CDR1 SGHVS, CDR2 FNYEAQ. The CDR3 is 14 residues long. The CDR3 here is CASSLRGYGEKLFF. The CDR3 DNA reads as TGTGCCAGCAGCTTACGGGGGTATGGTGAAAAACTGTTTTTT.

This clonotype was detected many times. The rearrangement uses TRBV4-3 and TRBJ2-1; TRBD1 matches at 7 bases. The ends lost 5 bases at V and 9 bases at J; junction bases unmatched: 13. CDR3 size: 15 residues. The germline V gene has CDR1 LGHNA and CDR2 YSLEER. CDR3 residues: CASSEGAGKRFEQFF. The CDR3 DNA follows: TGCGCCAGCAGCGAGGGGGCAGGGAAGAGGTTTGAGCAGTTCTTC.

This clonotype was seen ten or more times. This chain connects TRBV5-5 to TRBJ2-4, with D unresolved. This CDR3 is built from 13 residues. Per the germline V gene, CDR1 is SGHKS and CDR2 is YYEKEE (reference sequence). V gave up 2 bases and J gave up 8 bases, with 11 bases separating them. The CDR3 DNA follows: TGTGCCAGCAGCTTAGATTTGTTGGACATTCAGTACTTC. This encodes CASSLDLLDIQYF.

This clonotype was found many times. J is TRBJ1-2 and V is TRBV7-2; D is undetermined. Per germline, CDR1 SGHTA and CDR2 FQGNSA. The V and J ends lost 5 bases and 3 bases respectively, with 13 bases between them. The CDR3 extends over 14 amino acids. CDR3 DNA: TGTGCCAGCAGCCCTACCAGCTACGACTATGGCTACACCTTC. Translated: CASSPTSYDYGYTF. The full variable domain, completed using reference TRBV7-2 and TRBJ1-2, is GAGVSQSPSNKVTEKGKDVELRCDPISGHTALYWYRQSLGQGLEFLIYFQGNSAPDKSGLPSDRFSAERTGGSVSTLTIQRTQQEDSAVYLCASSPTSYDYGYTFGSGTRLTVV.

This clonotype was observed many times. CDR3: CASSLRLGLTTTDTQYF. In DNA, the CDR3 is TGTGCCAGCAGCCTGCGACTAGGTCTTACCACGACAGATACGCAGTATTTT. The rearrangement uses TRBV7-2 and TRBJ2-3; TRBD2 is a possible D gene (6 bases). CDR3 length: 17 residues. Trimming stripped 5 bases from V and 3 bases from J, with 21 bases between. The germline V gene encodes CDR1 SGHTA and CDR2 FQGNSA.

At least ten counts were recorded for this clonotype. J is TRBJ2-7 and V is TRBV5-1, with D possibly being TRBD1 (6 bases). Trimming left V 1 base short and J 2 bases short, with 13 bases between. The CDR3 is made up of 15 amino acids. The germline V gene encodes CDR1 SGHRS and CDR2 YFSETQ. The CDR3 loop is CASSLKGGQTYEQYF. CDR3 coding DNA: TGCGCCAGCAGCTTGAAAGGGGGACAAACCTACGAGCAGTACTTC.

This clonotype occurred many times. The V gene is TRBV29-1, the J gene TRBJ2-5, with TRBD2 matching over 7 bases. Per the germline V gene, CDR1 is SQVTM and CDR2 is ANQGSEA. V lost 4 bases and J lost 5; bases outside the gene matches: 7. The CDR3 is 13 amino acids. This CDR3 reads CSVGGRAEETQYF. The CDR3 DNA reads TGCAGCGTTGGGGGGAGGGCCGAGGAGACCCAGTACTTC.

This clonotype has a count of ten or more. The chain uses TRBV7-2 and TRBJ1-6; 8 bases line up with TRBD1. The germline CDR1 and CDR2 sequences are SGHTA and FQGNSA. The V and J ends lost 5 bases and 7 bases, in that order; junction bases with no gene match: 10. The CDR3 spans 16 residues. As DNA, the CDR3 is TGTGCCAGCAGCGCGGACTGGACAGGGCAAAATTCACCCCTCCACTTT. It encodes CASSADWTGQNSPLHF. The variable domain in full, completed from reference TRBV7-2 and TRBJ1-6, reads GAGVSQSPSNKVTEKGKDVELRCDPISGHTALYWYRQSLGQGLEFLIYFQGNSAPDKSGLPSDRFSAERTGGSVSTLTIQRTQQEDSAVYLCASSADWTGQNSPLHFGNGTRLTVT.

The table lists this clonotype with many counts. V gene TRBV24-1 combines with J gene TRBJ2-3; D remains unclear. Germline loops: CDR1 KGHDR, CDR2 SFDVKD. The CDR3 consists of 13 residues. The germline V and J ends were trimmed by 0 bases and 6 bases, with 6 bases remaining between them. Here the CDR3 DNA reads TGTGCCACCAGTGATTTGCGTCCGGATACGCAGTATTTT. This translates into CATSDLRPDTQYF.

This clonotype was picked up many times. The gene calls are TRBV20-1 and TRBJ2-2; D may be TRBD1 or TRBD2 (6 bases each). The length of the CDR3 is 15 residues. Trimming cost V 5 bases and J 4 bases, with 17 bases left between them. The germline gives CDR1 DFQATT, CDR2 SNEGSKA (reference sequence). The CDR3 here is CSAFPLGGPTGELFF. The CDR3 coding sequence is TGCAGTGCTTTCCCTTTAGGGGGGCCCACCGGGGAGCTGTTTTTT.

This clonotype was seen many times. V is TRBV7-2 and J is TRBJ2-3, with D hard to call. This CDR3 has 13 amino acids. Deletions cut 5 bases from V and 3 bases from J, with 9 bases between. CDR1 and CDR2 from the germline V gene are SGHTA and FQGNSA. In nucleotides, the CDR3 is TGTGCCAGCAGCACGCAGAGAACAGATACGCAGTATTTT. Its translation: CASSTQRTDTQYF.

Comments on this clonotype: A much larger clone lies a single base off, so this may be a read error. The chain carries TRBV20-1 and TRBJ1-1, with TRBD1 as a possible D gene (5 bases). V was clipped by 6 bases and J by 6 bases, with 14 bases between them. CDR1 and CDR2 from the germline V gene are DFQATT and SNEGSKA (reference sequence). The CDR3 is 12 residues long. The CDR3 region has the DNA TGCAGTGCCCAAAAAAGGGACCCTGAAGCTTTCTTT. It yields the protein CSAQKRDPEAFF.

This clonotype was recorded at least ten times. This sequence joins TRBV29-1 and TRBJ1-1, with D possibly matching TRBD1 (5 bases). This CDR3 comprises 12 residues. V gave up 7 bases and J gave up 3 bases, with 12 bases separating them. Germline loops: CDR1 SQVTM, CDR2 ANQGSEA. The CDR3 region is CSAPGLHTEAFF. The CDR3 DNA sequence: TGCAGCGCCCCAGGGCTGCACACTGAAGCTTTCTTT.

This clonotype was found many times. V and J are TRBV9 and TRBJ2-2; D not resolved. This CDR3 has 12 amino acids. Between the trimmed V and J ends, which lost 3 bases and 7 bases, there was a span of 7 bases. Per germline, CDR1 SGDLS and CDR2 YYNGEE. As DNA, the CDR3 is TGTGCCAGCAGCGGTGAGGTCGGGGAGCTGTTTTTT. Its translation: CASSGEVGELFF.

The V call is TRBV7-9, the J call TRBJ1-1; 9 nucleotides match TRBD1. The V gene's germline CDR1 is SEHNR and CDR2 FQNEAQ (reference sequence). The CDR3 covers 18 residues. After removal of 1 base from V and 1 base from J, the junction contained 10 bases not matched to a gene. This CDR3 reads CASSLGGQGFRSNTEAFF. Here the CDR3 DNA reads TGTGCCAGCAGCTTAGGGGGACAGGGATTTCGGTCGAACACTGAAGCTTTCTTT.

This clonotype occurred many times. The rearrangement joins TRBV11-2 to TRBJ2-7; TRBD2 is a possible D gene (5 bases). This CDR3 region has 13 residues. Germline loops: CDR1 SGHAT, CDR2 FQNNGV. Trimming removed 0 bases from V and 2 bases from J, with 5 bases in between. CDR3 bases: TGTGCCAGCAGCTTAGAACTAGCCTACGAGCAGTACGTC. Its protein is CASSLELAYEQYV.

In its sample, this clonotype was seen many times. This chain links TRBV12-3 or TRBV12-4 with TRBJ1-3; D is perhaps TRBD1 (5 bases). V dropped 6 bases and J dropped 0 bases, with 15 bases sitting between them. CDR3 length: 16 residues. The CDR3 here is CASRPIGGFSGNTIYF. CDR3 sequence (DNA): TGTGCCAGCAGACCTATCGGGGGATTCTCTGGAAACACCATATATTTT.

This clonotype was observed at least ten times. The CDR3 DNA follows: TGCGCCAGCAGCTTGGGTGACGGTAGCAATCAGCCCCAGCATTTT. Its translation: CASSLGDGSNQPQHF. V is TRBV5-1 and J is TRBJ1-5, with D unresolved. CDR1 SGHRS and CDR2 YFSETQ come from the germline V gene. Trimming removed 0 bases from V and 0 bases from J, with 7 bases in between. The CDR3 consists of 15 residues.

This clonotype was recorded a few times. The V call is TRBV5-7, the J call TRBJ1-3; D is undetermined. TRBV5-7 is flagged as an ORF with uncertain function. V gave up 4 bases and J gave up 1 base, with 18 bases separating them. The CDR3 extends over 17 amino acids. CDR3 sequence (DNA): TGTGCCAGCAGCATCTACCCGAGGACCGAGTCTGGAAACACCATATATTTT. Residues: CASSIYPRTESGNTIYF.